This T cell receptor (beta chain) was sequenced in a study of spatial heterogeneity in lung cancer (dated 2019 in TCRdb). Regarding the complete study: Beta-chain transcripts were consistently detected in greater numbers than alpha-chain transcripts, which likely reflected higher beta-chain transcript abundance. In the raw uncorrected reads, each unique combination of TCR and UMI appeared more than ten times on average. In non-small cell lung cancer, the study quantitatively compared TCR alpha and beta repertoires across several tumor regions, matched nontumor lung, and blood. TCR repertoire features were related to nonsynonymous mutation counts determined by whole-exome sequencing of tumor tissue. Both alpha and beta chains were TCR-sequenced in samples taken at surgery, namely 220 tumor regions, around 61 matched nontumor lung samples and around 53 PBMC samples. What the research found in general, with its limitations: Additional single-cell paired TCR alpha and beta sequencing was considered necessary to confirm, at a functional level, the hypothesis that regional TCRs recognize regional mutations. Ubiquitous expanded tumor TCRs showed up in blood more often at tumor resection than at routine follow-up.

Many counts were recorded for this clonotype. The antigen this receptor binds is unknown. No base qualities exist here, and no much larger clone lies one base off it. From cysteine to phenylalanine, the CDR3 is 17 amino acids long. Only CDR3 DNA is held: 51 bases, read in frame from base 1. Via the germline V gene, CDR1 is LGHNA and CDR2 YSLEER. The germline V end is reduced by 1 base and the J end by 0 bases; junction bases left unmatched: 7. The sample's time point label, decoded: sample taken at primary tumor resection. Donors were some 67 patients with early-stage, untreated non-small cell lung cancer from the lung TRACERx cohort. Whole RNA extracted from tumor and nontumor lung tissue, or from cryopreserved PBMC samples, was used for TCR sequencing without cell sorting. A patient was chosen for TCR sequencing only when enough RNA was available from at least two tumor regions. Libraries were made using 5' RACE. Data came from a NextSeq 500. To allow correction of PCR and sequencing errors, the TCR library protocol tagged every TCR cDNA molecule with a unique molecular identifier. The original methods were these. Decombinator tools were used for TCR identification, UMI-based error correction and CDR3 extraction. Expanded TCRs were defined as those above a frequency of 2 per 1,000, corresponding to the top 1% of the tumor frequency distribution. Renyi diversity was calculated using the R vegan package after each repertoire was subsampled 100 times to 5,000 TCRs. CDR3 similarity networks were constructed using string-kernel similarity of amino acid triplets, with links drawn between CDR3s whose pairwise similarity was above 0.82. TCRdb took the public reads, trimmed them with fastp at Q25, ran MiXCR for clone calling and kept in-frame beta chains. Duplicate CDR3 protein sequences are folded into a single record with the most common DNA and genes. The V and J calls and clone size come from TCRdb's table, not from the authors' own analysis. The sample table lists tens of thousands of distinct CDR3 sequences, about 12% of them with a count of one. The ten most abundant clones make up about two fifths of the sample.

The rearranged segments are TRBV4-3 and TRBJ2-3, with 7 bases in between that match TRBD2. This clonotype originated in a male donor with early-stage non-small cell lung cancer. Here the sequenced sample was PBMCs, taken at surgery. The nucleotides are TGCGCCAGCAGCCAAGGCGGGCTAGCGGTTAGCACAGATACGCAGTATTTT. Its protein reads: CASSQGGLAVSTDTQYF.